Each of the 2 T cell receptor beta chains below was sequenced from the same sample in a study of control samples from healthy donors and cancer patients. Assay used: immunoSEQ multiplex PCR; TCRdb lists only in-frame clones, some missing. The table shows around 140,000 clones, with approximately 94% occurring only once. Sequenced sample: blood. The receptor source for this set is a man in his forties or fifties in good health.

This chain uses TRBV10-1 with TRBJ1-1, with D possibly being TRBD1 (5 bases). V lost 2 bases and J 8 bases, leaving 12 bases between the germline ends. In germline, CDR1 is WNHNN, CDR2 SYGVQD (reference sequence). This CDR3 is built from 13 residues. CDR3 DNA sequence: TGCGCCAGCAGTGAGGCGGGGGTGGGGGAAGCTTTCTTT. It encodes CASSEAGVGEAFF.

V usage is TRBV5-1 and J usage is TRBJ2-7, with no clear D. This CDR3 contains 13 residues. The V gene lost 5 bases and the J gene lost 3 bases, with 12 bases spanning the gap. Germline V lookup: CDR1 SGHRS, CDR2 YFSETQ. The CDR3 reads CASRDGENYEQYF. In DNA, the CDR3 is TGCGCCAGCAGGGACGGCGAGAACTACGAGCAGTACTTC. The variable domain in full, with the rest retrieved from reference TRBV5-1 and TRBJ2-7, is KAGVTQTPRYLIKTRGQQVTLSCSPISGHRSVSWYQQTPGQGLQFLFEYFSETQRNKGNFPGRFSGRQFSNSRSEMNVSTLELGDSALYLCASRDGENYEQYFGPGTRLTVT.